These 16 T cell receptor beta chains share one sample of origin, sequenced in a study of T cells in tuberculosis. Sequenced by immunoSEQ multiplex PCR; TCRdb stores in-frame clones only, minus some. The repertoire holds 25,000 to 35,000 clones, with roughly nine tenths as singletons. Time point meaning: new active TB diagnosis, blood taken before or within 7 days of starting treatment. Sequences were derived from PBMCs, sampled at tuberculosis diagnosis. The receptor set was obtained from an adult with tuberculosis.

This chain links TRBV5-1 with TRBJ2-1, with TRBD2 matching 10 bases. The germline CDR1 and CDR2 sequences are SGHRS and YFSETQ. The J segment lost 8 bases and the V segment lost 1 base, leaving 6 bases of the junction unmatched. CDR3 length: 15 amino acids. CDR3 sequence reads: CASSLTSGIIDEQFF. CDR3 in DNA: TGCGCCAGCAGCTTGACTAGCGGGATTATTGATGAGCAGTTCTTC.

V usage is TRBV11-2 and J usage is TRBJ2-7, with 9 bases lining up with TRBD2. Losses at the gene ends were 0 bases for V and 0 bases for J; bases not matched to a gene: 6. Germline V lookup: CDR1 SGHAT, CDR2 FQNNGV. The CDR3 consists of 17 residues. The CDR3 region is CASSLDYASGASYEQYF. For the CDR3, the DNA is TGTGCCAGCAGCTTAGATTACGCTAGCGGGGCCTCCTACGAGCAGTACTTC.

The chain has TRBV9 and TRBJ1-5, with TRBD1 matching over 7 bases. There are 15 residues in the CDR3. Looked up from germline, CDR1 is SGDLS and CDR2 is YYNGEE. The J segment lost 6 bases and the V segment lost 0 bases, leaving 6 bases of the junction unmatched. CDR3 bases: TGTGCCAGCAGCGTAGGAACAGGGGAGATTCAGCCCCAGCATTTT. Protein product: CASSVGTGEIQPQHF.

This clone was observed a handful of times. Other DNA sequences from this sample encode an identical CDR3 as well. The CDR3 region is CASSIGTSGGYEQYF. The DNA for the CDR3 is TGCGCCAGCAGCATCGGGACTAGCGGGGGTTACGAGCAGTACTTC. The rearrangement joins TRBV5-1 to TRBJ2-7, with 14 bases matching TRBD2. Germline values: CDR1 SGHRS, CDR2 YFSETQ. V was clipped by 4 bases and J by 4 bases; unmatched bases: 4. This CDR3 has 15 residues.

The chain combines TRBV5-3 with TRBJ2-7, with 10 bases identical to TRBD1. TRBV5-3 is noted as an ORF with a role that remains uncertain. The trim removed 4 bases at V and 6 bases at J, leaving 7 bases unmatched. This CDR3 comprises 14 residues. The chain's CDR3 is CARSPGQGTSEQYF. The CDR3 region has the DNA TGTGCCAGAAGCCCGGGACAGGGGACGTCCGAGCAGTACTTC.

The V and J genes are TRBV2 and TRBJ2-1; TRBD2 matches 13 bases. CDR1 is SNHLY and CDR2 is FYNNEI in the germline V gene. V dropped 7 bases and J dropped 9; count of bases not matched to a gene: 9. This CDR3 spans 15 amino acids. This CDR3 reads CASNGGLAGDVEQFF. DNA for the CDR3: TGTGCCAGCAACGGAGGACTAGCGGGAGATGTTGAGCAGTTCTTC.

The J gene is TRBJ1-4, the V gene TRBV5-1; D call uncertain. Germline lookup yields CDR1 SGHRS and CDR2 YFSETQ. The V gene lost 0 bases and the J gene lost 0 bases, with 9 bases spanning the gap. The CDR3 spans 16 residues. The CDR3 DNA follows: TGCGCCAGCAGCTTGGGGATGGGAGCAACTAATGAAAAACTGTTTTTT. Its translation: CASSLGMGATNEKLFF.

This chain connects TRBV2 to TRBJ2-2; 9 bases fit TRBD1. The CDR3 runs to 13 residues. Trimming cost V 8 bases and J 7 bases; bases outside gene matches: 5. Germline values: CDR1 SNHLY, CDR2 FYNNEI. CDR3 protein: CASGTGSSGELFF. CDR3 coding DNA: TGTGCCAGCGGGACAGGGTCCAGCGGGGAGCTGTTTTTT.

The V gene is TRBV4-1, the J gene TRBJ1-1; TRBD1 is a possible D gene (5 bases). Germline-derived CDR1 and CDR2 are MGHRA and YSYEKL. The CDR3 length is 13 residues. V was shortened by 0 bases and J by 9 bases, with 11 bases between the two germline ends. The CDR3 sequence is CASSQDGGVKAFF. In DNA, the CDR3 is TGCGCCAGCAGCCAAGATGGAGGGGTGAAAGCTTTCTTT.

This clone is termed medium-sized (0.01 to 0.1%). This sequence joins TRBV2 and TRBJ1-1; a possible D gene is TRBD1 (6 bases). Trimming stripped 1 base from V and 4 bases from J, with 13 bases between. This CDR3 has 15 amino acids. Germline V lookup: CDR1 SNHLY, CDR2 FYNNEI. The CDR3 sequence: CASSEGAGESTEAFF. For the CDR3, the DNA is TGTGCCAGCAGTGAAGGGGCAGGGGAGAGCACTGAAGCTTTCTTT.

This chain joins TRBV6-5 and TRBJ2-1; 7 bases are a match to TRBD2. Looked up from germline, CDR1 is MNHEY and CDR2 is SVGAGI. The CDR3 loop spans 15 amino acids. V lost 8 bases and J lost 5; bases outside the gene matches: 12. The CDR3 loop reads CASGLAGARDNEQFF. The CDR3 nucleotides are TGTGCCAGCGGGTTAGCGGGTGCTCGGGACAATGAGCAGTTCTTC.

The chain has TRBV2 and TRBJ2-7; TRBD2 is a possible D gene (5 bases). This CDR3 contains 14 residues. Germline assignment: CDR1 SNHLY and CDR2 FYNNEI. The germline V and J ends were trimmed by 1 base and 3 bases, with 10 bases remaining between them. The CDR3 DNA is TGTGCCAGCAGTGAAGGAGGAGCGGACTACGAGCAGTACTTC. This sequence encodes CASSEGGADYEQYF.

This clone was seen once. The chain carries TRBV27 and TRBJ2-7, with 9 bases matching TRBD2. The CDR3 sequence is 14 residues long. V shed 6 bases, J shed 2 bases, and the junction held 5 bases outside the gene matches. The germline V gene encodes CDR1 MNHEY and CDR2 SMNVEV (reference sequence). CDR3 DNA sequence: TGTGCCAGCAGCCCGGCGGGGGGGACCTACGAGCAGTACTTC. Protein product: CASSPAGGTYEQYF.

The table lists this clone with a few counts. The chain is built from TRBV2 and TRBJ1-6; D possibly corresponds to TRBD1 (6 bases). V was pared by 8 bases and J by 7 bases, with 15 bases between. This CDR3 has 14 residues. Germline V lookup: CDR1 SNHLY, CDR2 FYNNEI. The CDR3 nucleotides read TGTGCCAGCGACGCAGGGGCCGGGAATTCACCCCTCCACTTT. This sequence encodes CASDAGAGNSPLHF. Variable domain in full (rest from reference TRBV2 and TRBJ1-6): EPEVTQTPSHQVTQMGQEVILRCVPISNHLYFYWYRQILGQKVEFLVSFYNNEISEKSEIFDDQFSVERPDGSNFTLKIRSTKLEDSAMYFCASDAGAGNSPLHFGNGTRLTVT.

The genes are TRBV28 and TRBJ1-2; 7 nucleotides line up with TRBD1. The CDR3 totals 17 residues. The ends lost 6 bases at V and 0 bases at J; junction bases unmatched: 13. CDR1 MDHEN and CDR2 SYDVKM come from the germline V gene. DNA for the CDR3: TGTGCCAGCAGAAAAGGGGGACAGAGGGCTTCTAACTATGGCTACACCTTC. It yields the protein CASRKGGQRASNYGYTF.

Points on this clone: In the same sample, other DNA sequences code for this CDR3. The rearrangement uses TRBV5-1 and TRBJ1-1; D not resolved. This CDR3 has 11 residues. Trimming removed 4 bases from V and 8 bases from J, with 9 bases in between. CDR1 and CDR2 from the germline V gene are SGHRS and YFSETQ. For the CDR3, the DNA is TGCGCCAGCAGCCCAGGCCAGGAAGCTTTCTTT. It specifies CASSPGQEAFF.